The next 18 T cell receptor beta chains were all read from a single sample in a study of cytomegalovirus exposure and HLA in healthy donors. A multiplex PCR was run with 60 Vbeta primers and 13 Jbeta primers. The data were produced by immunoSEQ multiplex PCR, yet TCRdb's version contains in-frame clones alone and is incomplete. Here the sample spans tens of thousands of clones, around 81% being singletons. The sequenced material came from PBMCs. The receptors come from a man between 18 and 29 years old in good health and CMV-seropositive.

The V call is TRBV6-5, the J call TRBJ1-5; 10 positions agree with TRBD1. The V gene's germline CDR1 is MNHEY and CDR2 SVGAGI. The CDR3 consists of 15 residues. V lost 0 bases and J lost 6; bases outside the gene matches: 2. The DNA for the CDR3 is TGTGCCAGCAGTTACTCCAGGACAGGGGGTCAGCCCCAGCATTTT. Translating it yields CASSYSRTGGQPQHF.

Regarding this clone: A read error may produce the germline difference seen at one junction end. The V and J genes are TRBV6-5 and TRBJ1-1; 10 nucleotides line up with TRBD1. From germline, CDR1 is MNHEY and CDR2 SVGAGI. The CDR3 has 15 amino acids. The CDR3 region has the DNA TGTGCCAGCAGTAACTCCGGGACAGGGGATCCTGAAGCTTTCTTT. Its translation is CASSNSGTGDPEAFF.

The rearrangement joins TRBV4-1 to TRBJ2-7; 7 positions match TRBD1. CDR1 and CDR2 from the germline V gene are MGHRA and YSYEKL. This CDR3 comprises 16 residues. The V gene end was trimmed by 0 bases and the J gene end by 4 bases; junction bases not matched to a gene: 9. CDR3 protein: CASSQERTGRSYEQYF. The DNA of the CDR3 is TGCGCCAGCAGCCAAGAGAGGACAGGAAGGTCTTACGAGCAGTACTTC.

The chain joins TRBV10-2 to TRBJ2-4; D not certain. Trimming removed 0 bases at V and 3 bases at J, with 9 bases between. Germline lookup yields CDR1 WSHSY and CDR2 SAAADI. This CDR3 is 15 amino acids long. The CDR3 bases are TGCGCCAGCAGTGAGTCCACACAGAACAAAAACATTCAGTACTTC. It codes for CASSESTQNKNIQYF.

The genes are TRBV12-5 and TRBJ1-1; D is possibly TRBD1 (5 bases). Trimming left V 2 bases short and J 4 bases short, with 11 bases between. Germline CDR1 and CDR2: LGHNT and FRNRAP. This CDR3 is 14 amino acids long. In DNA, the CDR3 is TGTGCTAGTGGTTTGACGGGGGTGGGCACTGAAGCTTTCTTT. Protein sequence: CASGLTGVGTEAFF.

For the CDR3, the DNA is TGTGCCAGCAGCCCGGAGGGGCGAGGGGAGCTGTTTTTT. It specifies CASSPEGRGELFF. The genes are TRBV5-6 and TRBJ2-2; tentative D call: TRBD2 (6 bases). The CDR3 consists of 13 residues. The germline V gene has CDR1 SGHDT and CDR2 YYEEEE. Trimming left V 4 bases short and J 8 bases short, with 12 bases between.

The genes are TRBV11-3 and TRBJ2-7; TRBD2 matches at 13 bases. The germline V gene encodes CDR1 SGHNT and CDR2 YENEEA. This CDR3 has 15 residues. V lost 1 base, J lost 3 bases, and 0 bases stayed unmatched. CDR3 coding DNA: TGTGCCAGCAGCTTAGGGACTAGCGGGAGCTACGAGCAGTACTTC. It encodes CASSLGTSGSYEQYF.

The chain carries TRBV5-1 and TRBJ2-1, with 7 bases identical to TRBD1. V dropped 4 bases and J dropped 0; count of bases not matched to a gene: 7. Germline V gene sequence: CDR1 SGHRS, CDR2 YFSETQ. This CDR3 spans 16 amino acids. The CDR3 is CASSLQTGSSYNEQFF. As DNA, the CDR3 is TGCGCCAGCAGCCTACAGACAGGGAGCTCCTACAATGAGCAGTTCTTC.

The sample holds a few counts of this clone. The chain combines TRBV2 with TRBJ1-5, with no clear D. There are 14 residues in the CDR3. Germline V lookup: CDR1 SNHLY, CDR2 FYNNEI. V lost 5 bases to trimming and J lost 1 base, with 9 bases between them. This CDR3 is CASSQQISNQPQHF. DNA of the CDR3: TGTGCCAGCAGTCAACAGATAAGCAATCAGCCCCAGCATTTT.

V is TRBV19 and J is TRBJ2-1; the D gene is possibly TRBD2 (6 bases). Trimming removed 9 bases from V and 0 bases from J, with 15 bases in between. Germline V CDR1 and CDR2: LNHDA, SQIVND (reference sequence). The CDR3 spans 15 residues. The CDR3 DNA follows: TGTGCCAGCCGGGTCGGGGGACCCTCCTACAATGAGCAGTTCTTC. Amino acids: CASRVGGPSYNEQFF.

This rearrangement joins TRBV10-3 to TRBJ1-1; D is unresolved. The germline gives CDR1 ENHRY, CDR2 SYGVKD. The length of the CDR3 is 12 residues. V lost 5 bases and J lost 6, with 10 bases in between. The CDR3 DNA sequence: TGTGCCATCAGTAATCAGGCCGCTGAAGCTTTCTTT. As protein: CAISNQAAEAFF.

This rearrangement joins TRBV7-3 to TRBJ2-2, with D maybe TRBD1 (5 bases). CDR1 is SGHTA and CDR2 is FQGTGA in the germline V gene. The V and J ends lost 1 base and 4 bases respectively, with 7 bases between them. This CDR3 comprises 14 residues. The CDR3 loop is CASSLMGLTGELFF. CDR3 bases: TGTGCCAGCAGCTTAATGGGGCTCACCGGGGAGCTGTTTTTT.

The chain carries TRBV18 and TRBJ1-1, with TRBD1 as a possible D gene (5 bases). The CDR3 has 14 amino acids. Germline V gives CDR1 KGHSH, CDR2 LQKENI. V dropped 3 bases and J dropped 3 bases, with 11 bases sitting between them. The CDR3, as DNA: TGTGCCAGCTCACCTACAGGCTCGGACACTGAAGCTTTCTTT. This codes for CASSPTGSDTEAFF.

Only a few counts were recorded for this clone. The rearrangement uses TRBV5-1 and TRBJ1-1, with D uncertain. Germline CDR1 reads SGHRS; CDR2 reads YFSETQ. Deletions cut 2 bases from V and 2 bases from J, with 7 bases between. This CDR3 spans 13 amino acids. The DNA of the CDR3 is TGCGCCAGCAGCTTACTGGGCAACACTGAAGCTTTCTTT. Residues: CASSLLGNTEAFF. Complete variable domain (other parts from reference TRBV5-1 and TRBJ1-1): KAGVTQTPRYLIKTRGQQVTLSCSPISGHRSVSWYQQTPGQGLQFLFEYFSETQRNKGNFPGRFSGRQFSNSRSEMNVSTLELGDSALYLCASSLLGNTEAFFGQGTRLTVV.

This clone was recorded a few times. The CDR3 loop is CASSQLGGGRNTIYF. In nucleotides, the CDR3 is TGCGCCAGCAGTCAGTTAGGGGGCGGCAGAAACACCATATATTTT. This chain connects TRBV23-1 to TRBJ1-3; 7 positions agree with TRBD1. TRBV23-1 has ORF status, its function being uncertain. The V and J ends lost 3 bases and 5 bases, in that order; junction bases with no gene match: 7. The CDR3 length is 15 residues.

The V and J genes are TRBV28 and TRBJ1-5; D is perhaps TRBD1 (5 bases). This CDR3 region has 15 residues. Germline-derived CDR1 and CDR2 are MDHEN and SYDVKM. Trimming took 1 base from V and 7 from J, leaving 14 bases between them. The CDR3 DNA is TGTGCCAGCAGTTTATTCAAGGGGTCCCGCCAGCCCCAGCATTTT. This translates into CASSLFKGSRQPQHF.

This chain uses TRBV6-1 with TRBJ1-5; a weak D match, TRBD1 (6 bases). V was cut by 6 bases and J by 1 base, with 13 bases left in between. Germline V gene data show CDR1 as MNHNS and CDR2 as SASEGT. The CDR3 is 15 amino acids. In DNA, the CDR3 is TGTGCCAGCAGGGGACAAAGATCCAGCAATCAGCCCCAGCATTTT. This codes for CASRGQRSSNQPQHF.

This clone showed up just once. The gene calls are TRBV7-9 and TRBJ2-7; 9 nucleotides line up with TRBD1. The germline V gene has CDR1 SEHNR and CDR2 FQNEAQ (reference sequence). J was trimmed by 3 bases and V by 4 bases; bases with no gene match: 7. This CDR3 comprises 15 residues. The CDR3 DNA follows: TGTGCCAGCAGCTCGGACAGGGGTCTCGTCTACGAGCAGTACTTC. Its translation is CASSSDRGLVYEQYF.